A selection of T cell receptor beta chains follows, all from one sample in a study of cytomegalovirus exposure and HLA in healthy donors. Clones were sequenced by immunoSEQ multiplex PCR, and TCRdb holds only the in-frame ones, with some missing. Among approximately 79,000 clones, more than 60% were seen once, and the ten largest hold 1.6%. Specimen: PBMCs. The receptors originated from a man aged 35 to 55 in good health and CMV-seronegative. Both conserved end residues are part of each CDR3. D genes are given only for firm matches. Only some rows state a clone size, as once, few, many or a class for expanded clones.

NA	TRBD2	TRBV28	TRBJ2-7	TGTGCCAGCAGTTTGCCTAGCGGCCCCTACGAGCAGTACTTC	CASSLPSGPYEQYF
NA	TRBD1	TRBV25-1	TRBJ1-2	TGTGCCAGCAGTACCCTTGACAGGGGTGGCTACACCTTC	CASSTLDRGGYTF
NA	TRBD2	TRBV5-1	TRBJ2-7	TGCGCCAGCGCACTAGCGGCCCTTTACGAGCAGTACTTC	CASALAALYEQYF
NA	TRBD2	TRBV4-1	TRBJ2-7	TGCGCCAGCAGCCAAGAGCGATACGGGGGGGGTGGCAACGAGCAGTACTTC	CASSQERYGGGGNEQYF
NA	NA	TRBV6-5	TRBJ1-2	TGTGCCATCGGTCAGGGGAACTATGGCTACACCTTC	CAIGQGNYGYTF
once	TRBD1	TRBV6-5	TRBJ2-7	TGTGCCAGCATGCGTGCAACAGGGGTTGGATACGAGCAGTACTTC	CASMRATGVGYEQYF
NA	NA	TRBV4-1	TRBJ2-3	TGCGCCAGCAGCCACCCCGGAGGGCCCACAGATACGCAGTATTTT	CASSHPGGPTDTQYF
NA	NA	TRBV10-2	TRBJ2-3	TGCGCCAGCAGTGAGTCGTGGGCGAACACAGATACGCAGTATTTT	CASSESWANTDTQYF
NA	NA	TRBV14	TRBJ2-7	TGTGCCAGCAGTCCTACCGGGACTTACTCCTACGAGCAGTACTTC	CASSPTGTYSYEQYF
NA	NA	TRBV6-5	TRBJ2-7	TGTGCCAGCAGTTACTCTCTAGTCCCTTACTACGAGCAGTACTTC	CASSYSLVPYYEQYF
NA	NA	TRBV10-3	TRBJ1-1	TGTGCCATCAGTTCTCTACAGGGAGAAGCTTTCTTT	CAISSLQGEAFF
NA	NA	TRBV6-1	TRBJ1-1	TGTGCCGGACGGACACTCAGTGAAGCTTTCTTT	CAGRTLSEAFF
NA	NA	TRBV5-4	TRBJ2-4	TGTGCCAGCAGCTCCGACAGCACCAAAAACATTCAGTACTTC	CASSSDSTKNIQYF
NA	NA	TRBV29-1	TRBJ1-1	TGCAGCGTTGAGAGGGGAGGTACTGAAGCTTTCTTT	CSVERGGTEAFF
once	NA	TRBV28	TRBJ1-1	TGTGCCAGCAGTTTGGGGCAGACCGATAGACCAGCTGAAGCTTTCTTT	CASSLGQTDRPAEAFF
NA	NA	TRBV2	TRBJ2-7	TGTGCCAGCAGTGGAACGGCTAGCGAGCAGTACTTC	CASSGTASEQYF
once	NA	TRBV6-1	TRBJ1-6	TGTGCCACCCTTAGGGGGGGAGATTCACCCCTCCACTTT	CATLRGGDSPLHF
NA	NA	TRBV6-1	TRBJ1-1	TGTGCCAGCAGTGAAGTGGAGGGCACTGAAGCTTTCTTT	CASSEVEGTEAFF
NA	NA	TRBV7-9	TRBJ2-1	TGTGCCAGCAGCGCCGGGGTCTGGGAGCAGTTCTTC	CASSAGVWEQFF
NA	NA	TRBV27	TRBJ2-1	TGTGCCAGCTCCAGGGAGGTAGGGGAGCAGTTCTTC	CASSREVGEQFF
once	TRBD1	TRBV27	TRBJ1-6	TGTGCCAGCAGGTCGGGACAGGTGAATTCACCCCTCCACTTT	CASRSGQVNSPLHF
NA	TRBD1	TRBV28	TRBJ2-7	TGTGCCAGCAGTCTAGGGGACAGGTACTACGAGCAGTACTTC	CASSLGDRYYEQYF
NA	NA	TRBV28	TRBJ1-3	TGTGCCAGCAGTTTACTCATTACAGGGATTACTGGAAACACCATATATTTT	CASSLLITGITGNTIYF
NA	TRBD2	TRBV4-1	TRBJ2-1	TGCGCCAGCAGCCAAGCTTTTAGCGGGGATTACAATGAGCAGTTCTTC	CASSQAFSGDYNEQFF
NA	TRBD1	TRBV6-1	TRBJ1-4	TGTGCCAGCAGTGAAAATCCAGGGGGCCATGAAAAACTGTTTTTT	CASSENPGGHEKLFF
NA	NA	TRBV5-4	TRBJ1-1	TGTGCCAGCAGCGAAGGACAGCTCGGGAACACTGAAGCTTTCTTT	CASSEGQLGNTEAFF
NA	NA	TRBV7-9	TRBJ2-7	TGTGCCAGCAGCGATCGTACAGCCTACGAGCAGTACTTC	CASSDRTAYEQYF
few	NA	TRBV5-1	TRBJ1-1	TGCGCCAGCAGCTTTACAGTTTCTAACTCTGAAGCTTTCTTT	CASSFTVSNSEAFF
NA	NA	TRBV5-4	TRBJ2-2	TGTGCCAGCAGCCTGGCCTTGAACACCGGGGAGCTGTTTTTT	CASSLALNTGELFF
NA	NA	TRBV5-5	TRBJ1-5	TGTGCCAGCAGCTTGGTGGCAGGGTATTCCCTCGGGCTAAATCAGCCCCAGCATTTT	CASSLVAGYSLGLNQPQHF
NA	NA	TRBV11-2	TRBJ2-7	TGTGCCAGCAGCCCAGTAGGATTGACAGGTCCGTTCTACGAGCAGTACTTC	CASSPVGLTGPFYEQYF
NA	TRBD2	TRBV19	TRBJ2-1	TGTGCCAGTAGCACCGGGGCGGCGGGAGGTAACAATGAGCAGTTCTTC	CASSTGAAGGNNEQFF
NA	NA	TRBV28	TRBJ1-5	TGTGCCAGCTCCCCGGGGGGGGGCAATCAGCCCCAGCATTTT	CASSPGGGNQPQHF
few	TRBD1	TRBV19	TRBJ1-2	TGTGCCAGTAGGAGAGCAGGGGGACGCGATGGCTACACCTTC	CASRRAGGRDGYTF
NA	NA	TRBV5-6	TRBJ2-2	TGTGCCAGCAGCTTGGATCTCCAAAGAGGGTCGGGGACCGGGGAGCTGTTTTTT	CASSLDLQRGSGTGELFF
few	TRBD2	TRBV2	TRBJ2-1	TGTGCCAGCACGGTTTCGGGGGGGGCGTACAATGAGCAGTTCTTC	CASTVSGGAYNEQFF
NA	TRBD2	TRBV7-3	TRBJ2-3	TGTGCCAGCAGCTTAAGGGGAGCGGGAGGGGTAGATACGCAGTATTTT	CASSLRGAGGVDTQYF
NA	NA	TRBV7-9	TRBJ2-5	TGTTCCAGCAGCTTAGATGTGACTTGGCAAGAGACCCAGTACTTC	CSSSLDVTWQETQYF
few	NA	TRBV28	TRBJ2-7	TGTGCCAGCCGATCCACAGGGAAGGGAATCTACGAGCAGTACTTC	CASRSTGKGIYEQYF
NA	TRBD1	TRBV10-3	TRBJ1-1	TGTGCCATCAGTGATGGACAGGGGAGATCCACTGAAGCTTTCTTT	CAISDGQGRSTEAFF
NA	TRBD1	TRBV10-3	TRBJ1-4	TGTGCCATCAGTTCTACTTTTGGACAGGGGGCAACTAATGAAAAACTGTTTTTT	CAISSTFGQGATNEKLFF
NA	NA	TRBV25-1	TRBJ1-1	TGTGCCAGCAGGCAGGGGAACACTGAAGCTTTCTTT	CASRQGNTEAFF
NA	TRBD1	TRBV6-5	TRBJ1-1	TGTGCCAGCAGAAATGACAGGGACACTGAAGCTTTCTTT	CASRNDRDTEAFF
once	TRBD2	TRBV14	TRBJ2-2	TGTGCCACCTCCCGGGCTAGCGGGAGGGCCGAAGGGGAGCTGTTTTTT	CATSRASGRAEGELFF
NA	TRBD2	TRBV28	TRBJ2-7	TGTGCCAGCAGTTTGGGGGGAGGGGCTGCCTACGAGCAGTACTTC	CASSLGGGAAYEQYF
NA	NA	TRBV30	TRBJ1-5	TGTGCCTGGACTACGAATAGCAATCAGCCCCAGCATTTT	CAWTTNSNQPQHF
NA	NA	TRBV7-9	TRBJ2-2	TGTGCCAGCAGCCCCCATACTAGATTGCGAGTGGAGCTGTTTTTT	CASSPHTRLRVELFF
NA	TRBD1	TRBV2	TRBJ1-2	TGTGCCAGCAGTCTGGACAGGGTTGCTGGCTACACCTTC	CASSLDRVAGYTF
once	NA	TRBV5-1	TRBJ2-1	TGCGCCAGCAGCCAGCAATCGGCGGACTCCTCGCAGTTCTTC	CASSQQSADSSQFF
NA	TRBD1	TRBV28	TRBJ2-7	TGTGCCAGCAGCTTAACAGGGGTCCCAACCTACGAGCAGTACTTC	CASSLTGVPTYEQYF
once	NA	TRBV18	TRBJ2-3	TGTGCCAGCTCACCTCTCCGCGGAGGCACAGATACGCAGTATTTT	CASSPLRGGTDTQYF
NA	NA	TRBV27	TRBJ2-2	TGTGCCAGCAGTTTAACTAGTAGATCCGCCGGGGAGCTGTTTTTT	CASSLTSRSAGELFF
few	TRBD1	TRBV6-1	TRBJ1-1	TGTGCCAGCAGCGCGGACAGGGGGAGGCCTGAAGCTTTCTTT	CASSADRGRPEAFF
NA	NA	TRBV28	TRBJ1-5	TGTGCCAGCAGTTTAACGACGACGGGTCAGCCCCAGCATTTT	CASSLTTTGQPQHF
NA	TRBD2	TRBV5-4	TRBJ2-7	TGTGCCAGCAGCTTGGGGGGGACTAGCGGGAGCTACGAGCAGTACTTC	CASSLGGTSGSYEQYF
once	NA	TRBV25-1	TRBJ2-3	TGTGCCAGCAGTGAGGGGTCTTTGGGGACTAGCACAGATACGCAGTATTTT	CASSEGSLGTSTDTQYF
once	NA	TRBV29-1	TRBJ2-3	TGCAGCGTGGCTTTGTCCGGGTCAGATACGCAGTATTTT	CSVALSGSDTQYF
NA	NA	TRBV29-1	TRBJ2-1	TGCAGCGTTGCCCGGGGCGGGAACTACAATGAGCAGTTCTTC	CSVARGGNYNEQFF
NA	TRBD2	TRBV29-1	TRBJ2-3	TGCAGCGTTAAAGGGCTAGCGGGAAGTGGAGATACGCAGTATTTT	CSVKGLAGSGDTQYF